This TCR beta chain was identified in a study of blood T cells in healthy people across ages. The CDR3 covers 16 residues. The V end was cut by 4 bases, the J end by 6 bases, with 21 bases between. In germline, CDR1 is SGHDN, CDR2 FVKESK. Together with a sample-barcoded 5' primer, a J-beta primer mix was included in a second PCR lasting about 7 to 12 cycles. MiXCR was run by TCRdb on the 5' RACE reads, yielding one entry per CDR3 protein. The table lists around 1,600,000 distinct CDR3 sequences, approximately 43% of them singletons, with about 4% in the top ten. Isolating PBMCs gave at least 6 million of these cells per sample.

The sequenced sample was blood. The rearrangement links TRBV14 to TRBJ1-2; weak D call: TRBD1 (6 bases). This receptor was taken from a woman younger than 30 in good health. The CDR3 nucleotides are TGTGCCAGCAGCCTCCAAGGCGGGGGGCTGGTGAATGGCTACACCTTC. As protein: CASSLQGGGLVNGYTF. Supplemented by reference TRBV14 and TRBJ1-2, the full variable domain reads EAGVTQFPSHSVIEKGQTVTLRCDPISGHDNLYWYRRVMGKEIKFLLHFVKESKQDESGMPNNRFLAERTGGTYSTLKVQPAELEDSGVYFCASSLQGGGLVNGYTFGSGTRLTVV.